The source of this T cell receptor (beta chain) is a study of T cell clones after liver transplantation. Study summary: Until 12-24 months post-transplant, subjects got standard immunosuppression and no induction. Study conclusions and caveats: Graft donor-reactive T cells possibly entered the graft instead of undergoing deletion. Donor-reactive sequences fell more than third party-reactive ones, suggesting partial deletion.

This clone showed up just once. Its cognate antigen is unknown. Some clones are missing from TCRdb's copy, which holds only in-frame ones; the method was immunoSEQ multiplex PCR. The sample has 45,000 or so clones, roughly 84% seen once. This CDR3 is 14 amino acids long. Trimming left V 2 bases short and J 7 bases short, with 15 bases between. Germline V gene lookup returns CDR1 LNHDA and CDR2 SQIVND (reference sequence). This sequence was found in a human patient who received a liver transplant. Some of these T cells may belong to the graft donor. Sequencing was performed on CD4+ T cells from blood, taken 24 months after liver transplant. J is TRBJ2-7 and V is TRBV19, with a tentative D call TRBD1 (5 bases). CDR3 loop: CASSINGARGEQYF. The CDR3 nucleotides are TGTGCCAGTAGTATAAACGGAGCAAGGGGTGAGCAGTACTTC.